This T cell receptor beta chain was captured by sequencing in a study of shared clonotypes between healthy human individuals. TCRdb keeps only in-frame clones here, not all; method: immunoSEQ multiplex PCR. The table records 950,000 to 1,100,000 clones, approximately 80% of them present only once. The junction had 7 bases not matched to a gene; V was cut back by 4 bases and J by 6 bases. Germline values: CDR1 SGHAT, CDR2 FQNNGV. The CDR3 sequence is 15 residues long. The chain couples TRBV11-2 to TRBJ2-3, with 10 bases aligning to TRBD2. The origin of this receptor is a man aged 18 to 30 in good health. Some clones in this sample may be carry-over from other donors' samples. The sequenced sample consisted of memory CD4+ T cells from PBMCs. Subset here: CD45RA-negative fraction. The CDR3 region is CASSYEREGRDTQYF. CDR3 nucleotides: TGTGCCAGCAGCTACGAGCGGGAGGGCAGGGATACGCAGTATTTT.